The table lists the clone carrying this T cell receptor beta chain with a few counts. TCRdb re-called the 5' RACE reads through MiXCR, storing one row per CDR3 protein. The repertoire includes around 220,000 distinct CDR3 sequences, over 9.5% of them detected once, and roughly a fifth sits in the top ten. These data belong to a study of CD8 T cells in ankylosing spondylitis. Sequenced: blood, either unsorted or a sorted T cell fraction (not recorded which). The sequence was collected from a male donor with ankylosing spondylitis or in good health (not recorded which).

For the CDR3, the DNA is TGTGCCAGCACCTTAGCGGGGGGTAGTACAGATACGCAGTATTTT. It translates to CASTLAGGSTDTQYF. The chain recombines TRBV28 with TRBJ2-3, with 10 bases matching TRBD2. The CDR3 is 15 residues long. V was pared by 7 bases and J by 3 bases, with 7 bases of the junction left unmatched. CDR1 is MDHEN, CDR2 SYDVKM, per germline.